This TCR beta chain was sequenced for a study of blood T cell repertoires in COVID-19. Study context: Samples came from the United States, Italy and Spain, spanning acute and convalescent COVID-19. T cells, B-cell-depleted T cells, or PBMCs supplied cDNA or gDNA.

V lost 4 bases, J lost 1 base, and 7 bases stayed unmatched. Germline V CDR1 and CDR2: SGHRS, YFSETQ. The CDR3 totals 15 residues. Authors' processing steps: Reference gene primer amplification yielded estimated nucleated cell counts. Assay used: immunoSEQ multiplex PCR; TCRdb lists only in-frame clones, some missing. That table gives V, J and clone size, and the DNA gave D and trimming. The sample lists 200,000 to 250,000 clones, over 60% occurring once. The rearrangement uses TRBV5-1 and TRBJ1-2, with 7 positions matching TRBD1. The specimen sequenced was peripheral blood. This clonotype was sampled from a woman aged 70-85 years with acute or convalescent COVID-19. In DNA, the CDR3 is TGCGCCAGCAGCGCCCAGGGGGGAGGTAACTATGGCTACACCTTC. Amino acid sequence: CASSAQGGGNYGYTF. Variable domain in full (rest from reference TRBV5-1 and TRBJ1-2): KAGVTQTPRYLIKTRGQQVTLSCSPISGHRSVSWYQQTPGQGLQFLFEYFSETQRNKGNFPGRFSGRQFSNSRSEMNVSTLELGDSALYLCASSAQGGGNYGYTFGSGTRLTVV.